This T cell receptor (beta chain) was identified in a study of T cell changes during pregnancy in multiple sclerosis. Measured with immunoSEQ multiplex PCR; TCRdb has only the in-frame clones, and not every one. The table includes 58,000 or so clones, approximately 91% detected once. CDR1 is SNHLY, CDR2 FYNNEI, per germline. The V gene lost 10 bases and the J gene lost 6 bases, with 18 bases spanning the gap. This CDR3 has 13 residues. The receptor was isolated from a female donor with multiple sclerosis, enrolled in a pregnancy study. The gene calls are TRBV2 and TRBJ1-2; D may be TRBD1 (5 bases). This specimen consisted of CD4+ T cells from peripheral blood mononuclear cells, obtained in the third trimester of pregnancy. For the CDR3, the DNA is TGTGCCACCTCGGGACTAGAGATGGATGGCTACACCTTC. It codes for CATSGLEMDGYTF.